What follows are 5 T cell receptor beta chains derived from one specimen sequenced in a study of blood T cell repertoires in COVID-19. Clones were read by immunoSEQ multiplex PCR, and TCRdb kept only the in-frame ones, dropping some. The profile shows over 85,000 clones, 86% of them singletons. Sequencing was done on a sample of peripheral blood. These TCRs come from a woman of 80 years or more with acute or convalescent COVID-19.

The gene calls are TRBV15 and TRBJ1-4, with 8 bases matching TRBD1. This CDR3 is built from 15 residues. Germline loops: CDR1 LNHNV, CDR2 YYDKDF (reference sequence). Trimming at V came to 5 bases and at J to 7 bases, leaving 9 bases not matched to a gene. The CDR3 spells CATSVRGQGGEKLFF. In DNA, the CDR3 is TGTGCCACCAGCGTGCGCGGACAGGGAGGTGAAAAACTGTTTTTT.

CDR3 in amino acids: CASSARGHSGANVLTF. The CDR3 coding sequence is TGCGCCAGCAGCGCCAGGGGGCACTCTGGGGCCAACGTCCTGACTTTC. This sequence joins TRBV5-1 and TRBJ2-6, with 8 bases lining up with TRBD1. There are 16 residues in the CDR3. Losses at the gene ends were 4 bases for V and 0 bases for J; bases not matched to a gene: 3. Germline V gene data show CDR1 as SGHRS and CDR2 as YFSETQ.

As regards this clone: Germline is not matched at one junction end, which may reflect a read error. J is TRBJ2-4 and V is TRBV6-5; 8 bases agree with TRBD1. The CDR3 contains 15 residues. Germline V gene data show CDR1 as MNHEY and CDR2 as SVGAGI. Here the CDR3 DNA reads TGTGCCAGTTCCGGACAGGGAGGAGCCAAAAACATTCAGTACTTT. Translating it yields CASSGQGGAKNIQYF.

V is TRBV18 and J is TRBJ2-1; 8 bases fit TRBD1. The CDR3 totals 13 residues. Germline V lookup: CDR1 KGHSH, CDR2 LQKENI. V lost 5 bases, J lost 12 bases, and 9 bases stayed unmatched. Written as DNA, the CDR3 is TGTGCCAGCTCAACCGGGACAGGATTCGGGCAGTTCTTC. Its protein product is CASSTGTGFGQFF.

This clone was observed once. V is TRBV6-5 and J is TRBJ1-5, with a tentative D call TRBD1 (5 bases). This CDR3 region has 15 residues. CDR1 is MNHEY and CDR2 is SVGAGI in the germline V gene. Between the trimmed V and J ends, which lost 6 bases and 2 bases, there was a span of 14 bases. The CDR3 DNA sequence: TGTGCCAGCAGGGGTTGGGGCAGCGGCAATCAGCCCCAGCATTTT. Residues: CASRGWGSGNQPQHF.